The 27 T cell receptor beta chains below come from one sample, sequenced in a study of T-cell memory formation after mild COVID-19. One entry per CDR3 protein, called by TCRdb with MiXCR from the 5' RACE reads. The sample has a few hundred thousand distinct CDR3 sequences, more than 20% seen once. Sequenced material: PBMCs or a T cell subset sorted from them (not recorded which). The origin of the receptors is an adult woman who had mild COVID-19 (a few samples of this study predate the infection). Cell type and time point are not known.

This clonotype appeared a few times. The rearrangement joins TRBV20-1 to TRBJ1-4; D is possibly TRBD1 (6 bases). The germline V gene encodes CDR1 DFQATT and CDR2 SNEGSKA (reference sequence). V lost 5 bases, J lost 6 bases, and 19 bases lay in between. The CDR3 is 15 residues long. The CDR3: CSAAPLGGPYEKLFF. The CDR3 DNA reads TGCAGTGCTGCCCCACTCGGGGGGCCGTATGAAAAACTGTTTTTT.

This clonotype has more than one count but fewer than ten. The CDR3, as DNA: TGCGCCAGCAGCCAAACTTCAGGGGGAACTTACAATGAGCAGTTCTTC. Translated: CASSQTSGGTYNEQFF. The chain is built from TRBV5-1 and TRBJ2-1; TRBD1 matches 7 bases. From germline, CDR1 is SGHRS and CDR2 YFSETQ. V trimming: 4 bases; J trimming: 4 bases; junction bases outside the gene matches: 11. This CDR3 spans 16 amino acids.

The chain combines TRBV30 with TRBJ1-2; no clear D. Trimming left V 2 bases short and J 8 bases short, with 18 bases between. From germline, CDR1 is GTSNPN and CDR2 SVGIG (reference sequence). This CDR3 contains 14 residues. CDR3 sequence (DNA): TGTGCCTGGAGTCTCAACATCCCAGGCTGGGGCTACACCTTC. Translation: CAWSLNIPGWGYTF. The entire variable domain, with the rest obtained from reference TRBV30 and TRBJ1-2, is as follows: SQTIHQWPATLVQPVGSPLSLECTVEGTSNPNLYWYRQAAGRGLQLLFYSVGIGQISSEVPQNLSASRPQDRQFILSSKKLLLSDSGFYLCAWSLNIPGWGYTFGSGTRLTVV.

This clonotype came up a few times. The chain carries TRBV15 and TRBJ2-7; 7 bases match TRBD1. Germline V lookup: CDR1 LNHNV, CDR2 YYDKDF (reference sequence). V lost 1 base and J lost 4; bases outside the gene matches: 4. The CDR3 has 14 residues. Here the CDR3 DNA reads TGTGCCACCAGCAGAGTTGCCAGGGGGTACGAGCAGTACTTC. Amino acids: CATSRVARGYEQYF.

The V gene is TRBV12-3 or TRBV12-4, the J gene TRBJ2-1; D gene ambiguous. Trimming pared 3 bases from V and 9 bases from J, leaving 12 bases between. The CDR3 totals 13 residues. The CDR3 coding sequence is TGTGCCAGCAGTTTTTTGTCCGGGCCTGAGCAGTTCTTC. It yields the protein CASSFLSGPEQFF.

The chain couples TRBV30 to TRBJ2-3; no definite D call. The CDR3 contains 11 residues. V was pared by 0 bases and J by 5 bases, with 3 bases between. Per germline, CDR1 GTSNPN and CDR2 SVGIG (reference sequence). In DNA, the CDR3 is TGTGCCTGGAGTGTTAAAGATACGCAGTATTTT. This gives the protein CAWSVKDTQYF.

This clonotype was seen many times. The chain links TRBV20-1 to TRBJ2-5, with TRBD2 as a possible D gene (6 bases). V was shortened by 0 bases and J by 3 bases, with 14 bases between the two germline ends. CDR3 length: 15 amino acids. The germline V gene has CDR1 DFQATT and CDR2 SNEGSKA (reference sequence). CDR3 in amino acids: CSARDMRGLKETQYF. DNA for the CDR3: TGCAGTGCTAGAGATATGCGAGGACTAAAAGAGACCCAGTACTTC.

The V call is TRBV6-6, the J call TRBJ1-5; D is perhaps TRBD1 (6 bases). V dropped 6 bases and J dropped 2 bases, with 17 bases sitting between them. The CDR3 sequence is 16 residues long. The germline gives CDR1 MNHNY, CDR2 SVGAGI (reference sequence). CDR3 in DNA: TGTGCCAGCAGAAACGGGGGGACACAAGGCAATCAGCCCCAGCATTTT. It is translated as CASRNGGTQGNQPQHF.

This chain links TRBV7-2 with TRBJ2-7; 7 nucleotides match TRBD2. With 5 bases clipped from V and 6 bases from J, the junction kept 10 bases outside the gene matches. CDR3 length equals 14 residues. Germline CDR1 reads SGHTA; CDR2 reads FQGNSA. CDR3 sequence (DNA): TGTGCCAGCAGCCCCGGGACTCAGCGGGGCGAGCAGTACTTC. Translated: CASSPGTQRGEQYF. The entire variable domain, with the rest obtained from reference TRBV7-2 and TRBJ2-7, is as follows: GAGVSQSPSNKVTEKGKDVELRCDPISGHTALYWYRQSLGQGLEFLIYFQGNSAPDKSGLPSDRFSAERTGGSVSTLTIQRTQQEDSAVYLCASSPGTQRGEQYFGPGTRLTVT.

This rearrangement joins TRBV18 to TRBJ1-5; tentative D call: TRBD1 (5 bases). Germline V lookup: CDR1 KGHSH, CDR2 LQKENI. The CDR3 length is 13 residues. V shed 7 bases and J shed 1 base, with 8 bases lying between them. In DNA, the CDR3 is TGTGCCAGCTTCCGACAGAGCAATCAGCCCCAGCATTTT. Residues: CASFRQSNQPQHF.

This clonotype was seen a handful of times. V usage is TRBV20-1 and J usage is TRBJ2-7; 9 bases fit TRBD2. CDR1 is DFQATT, CDR2 SNEGSKA, per germline (reference sequence). The CDR3 sequence is 14 residues long. V trimming: 1 base; J trimming: 5 bases; junction bases outside the gene matches: 6. CDR3 DNA: TGCAGTGCTAGAGCTCCAGCGGGAGGACACGAGCAGTACTTC. It encodes CSARAPAGGHEQYF.

This clonotype has only a few counts. J is TRBJ2-1 and V is TRBV5-1; D is unclear. This CDR3 comprises 13 residues. The V and J ends lost 3 bases and 8 bases respectively, with 12 bases between them. Germline V CDR1 and CDR2: SGHRS, YFSETQ. The CDR3 is CASSSTVLDEQFF. DNA for the CDR3: TGCGCCAGCAGCTCGACTGTATTGGATGAGCAGTTCTTC.

This sequence joins TRBV19 and TRBJ2-2; TRBD1 aligns across 11 bases. V lost 7 bases, J lost 4 bases, and 11 bases stayed unmatched. This CDR3 has 17 residues. Germline V lookup: CDR1 LNHDA, CDR2 SQIVND (reference sequence). The CDR3 protein is CASTPPPGQGGTGELFF. The CDR3 DNA is TGTGCCAGTACCCCCCCTCCGGGACAGGGGGGCACCGGGGAGCTGTTTTTT.

This clonotype was detected a few times. The chain joins TRBV12-3 or TRBV12-4 to TRBJ2-7; D ambiguous. The CDR3 has 13 amino acids. V lost 3 bases to trimming and J lost 3 bases, with 9 bases between them. The CDR3 coding sequence is TGTGCCAGCAGTTTCCTACAGAACTACGAGCAGTACTTC. Encoded protein: CASSFLQNYEQYF.

J is TRBJ2-5 and V is TRBV6-6; weak D call: TRBD2 (6 bases). CDR3 length: 13 residues. Germline CDR1 and CDR2: MNHNY and SVGAGI (reference sequence). The V end was cut by 5 bases, the J end by 4 bases, with 11 bases between. In DNA, the CDR3 is TGTGCCAGCAGTCAGCAAGCGGGAGAGACCCAGTACTTC. It translates to CASSQQAGETQYF.

The V call is TRBV14, the J call TRBJ2-1, with 7 positions matching TRBD2. The CDR3 sequence is 14 residues long. Germline V gene data show CDR1 as SGHDN and CDR2 as FVKESK. The trim removed 4 bases at V and 8 bases at J, leaving 8 bases unmatched. The CDR3 bases are TGTGCCAGCAGCCGTACCGGGACTACCTATGAGCAGTTCTTC. Translating gives CASSRTGTTYEQFF.

This clonotype was detected a few times. The CDR3 protein is CAWSRGDRGHMNTEAFF. The CDR3, as DNA: TGTGCCTGGAGTCGCGGGGACAGGGGGCACATGAACACTGAAGCTTTCTTT. The J gene is TRBJ1-1, the V gene TRBV30, with 12 positions matching TRBD1. V gave up 2 bases and J gave up 0 bases; unmatched junction bases: 7. CDR1 and CDR2 from the germline V gene are GTSNPN and SVGIG (reference sequence). The CDR3 totals 17 residues.

V is TRBV12-3 or TRBV12-4 and J is TRBJ2-2; TRBD2 might be the D (6 bases). The CDR3 extends over 15 amino acids. The V gene lost 1 base and the J gene lost 5 bases, with 11 bases spanning the gap. For the CDR3, the DNA is TGTGCCAGCAGTTTAGGGGGGGTAGTGACCGGGGAGCTGTTTTTT. It codes for CASSLGGVVTGELFF.

This chain links TRBV15 with TRBJ2-7; 7 bases line up with TRBD2. After removal of 5 bases from V and 2 bases from J, the junction contained 6 bases not matched to a gene. The CDR3 has 14 residues. From germline, CDR1 is LNHNV and CDR2 YYDKDF (reference sequence). CDR3 region: CATSPGAGAYEQYF. The CDR3, as DNA: TGTGCCACCAGCCCCGGTGCGGGGGCCTACGAGCAGTACTTC.

The chain employs TRBV7-3 and TRBJ2-5, with 8 bases lining up with TRBD1. Germline V CDR1 and CDR2: SGHTA, FQGTGA. Trimming removed 3 bases from V and 5 bases from J; junction bases left unmatched: 5. This CDR3 has 14 residues. As DNA, the CDR3 is TGTGCCAGCAGCTTTTCAGGGGGCGGGGAGACCCAGTACTTC. Encoded protein: CASSFSGGGETQYF.

This clonotype was found a few times. The V gene is TRBV4-1, the J gene TRBJ1-2, with 10 positions matching TRBD1. Germline assignment: CDR1 MGHRA and CDR2 YSYEKL. V dropped 2 bases and J dropped 7; count of bases not matched to a gene: 4. The CDR3 has 14 residues. The CDR3 protein is CASSQPTGGFGYTF. As DNA, the CDR3 is TGCGCCAGCAGCCAACCGACAGGGGGCTTTGGCTACACCTTC.

This sequence joins TRBV12-3 or TRBV12-4 and TRBJ2-1; TRBD1 is a possible D gene (6 bases). The CDR3 is made up of 16 amino acids. V lost 7 bases to trimming and J lost 1 base, with 17 bases between them. CDR3 loop: CASTPGRGTSYNEQFF. CDR3 DNA: TGTGCCAGCACCCCCGGCAGGGGCACTTCCTACAATGAGCAGTTCTTC.

The chain combines TRBV7-9 with TRBJ2-1; no clear D gene. With 4 bases removed from V and 7 bases from J, the gap between germline ends came to 11 bases. Germline CDR1 SEHNR, CDR2 FQNEAQ (reference sequence). The length of the CDR3 is 13 residues. The CDR3 nucleotides are TGTGCCAGCAGCTCCGCGGAGAAGAATGAGCAGTTCTTC. It is translated as CASSSAEKNEQFF.

The rearrangement joins TRBV7-6 to TRBJ2-2, with D possibly TRBD1 on 6 matching bases. Deletions cut 4 bases from V and 2 bases from J, with 11 bases between. Germline CDR1 is SGHVS and CDR2 is FNYEAQ. The CDR3 totals 15 residues. The CDR3 DNA sequence: TGTGCCAGCAGCTCGGAGACAGGCAACACCGGGGAGCTGTTTTTT. The encoded protein is CASSSETGNTGELFF.

This clonotype was seen more than once but under ten times. This rearrangement joins TRBV30 to TRBJ1-2, with 10 nucleotides matching TRBD1. Per the germline V gene, CDR1 is GTSNPN and CDR2 is SVGIG (reference sequence). This CDR3 is built from 15 residues. The ends lost 4 bases at V and 4 bases at J; junction bases unmatched: 9. CDR3 sequence: CAWTRGQGEVYGYTF. The CDR3 DNA is TGTGCCTGGACCCGCGGACAGGGGGAGGTCTATGGCTACACCTTC.

This clonotype came up a few times. This sequence joins TRBV20-1 and TRBJ2-1, with 7 bases that match TRBD1. The germline V gene has CDR1 DFQATT and CDR2 SNEGSKA (reference sequence). The CDR3 is made up of 13 amino acids. V shed 1 base and J 10 bases; nucleotides not matched to a gene: 7. The CDR3 reads CSARGRQGLEQFF. The CDR3 DNA reads TGCAGTGCTAGAGGAAGACAGGGTTTAGAGCAGTTCTTC.

This clonotype was counted a few times. The chain is built from TRBV12-3 or TRBV12-4 and TRBJ2-7; D is unresolved. The CDR3 sequence is 12 residues long. Trimming took 5 bases from V and 5 from J, leaving 10 bases between them. The CDR3 loop is CASSTTVNEQYF. The CDR3 nucleotides are TGTGCCAGCAGTACGACGGTGAACGAGCAGTACTTC.